This T cell receptor (beta chain) was observed in a study of T cell responses to AZD1222 COVID-19 vaccine. Study conclusions and caveats: Seropositivity was recorded at baseline in only a handful of AZD1222 recipients. Repertoires were obtained solely post-peak T cell response. Unmutated variant regions reportedly attract nearly half of all spike-specific TCRs. It should be noted that donors were predominantly white British and more often female, and clonal diversity was possibly underestimated.

Produced via immunoSEQ multiplex PCR; TCRdb's table is partial and in-frame only. The profile shows approximately 110,000 clones, roughly 85% of them singletons. Concerning this clone itself: Its specificity is unknown.

Germline V CDR1 and CDR2: SGDLS, YYNGEE. V was clipped by 0 bases and J by 8 bases, with 18 bases between them. This CDR3 comprises 16 residues. This receptor was taken from an adult who received the AZD1222 COVID-19 vaccine. This sample comprised peripheral blood, obtained 28 days after the second AZD1222 dose. The V gene is TRBV9, the J gene TRBJ2-1, with a tentative D call TRBD2 (6 bases). The CDR3 region is CASSVASTGEFHEQFF. CDR3 nucleotide sequence: TGTGCCAGCAGCGTAGCTAGTACGGGAGAGTTCCATGAGCAGTTCTTC.